These 10 T cell receptor beta chains were sequenced from one sample in a study of cytomegalovirus exposure and HLA in healthy donors. Here immunoSEQ multiplex PCR was the method, and the copy in TCRdb shows in-frame clones only, minus some. The repertoire holds about 240,000 clones, more than 75% seen once, with 2.6% in the top ten. Sequencing was performed on PBMCs. The source is a man between 18 and 29 years old in good health and CMV-seronegative.

This clone showed up just once. The V and J genes are TRBV7-3 and TRBJ2-3; 8 bases agree with TRBD2. The junction had 4 bases not matched to a gene; V was cut back by 8 bases and J by 9 bases. Germline CDR1 reads SGHTA; CDR2 reads FQGTGA. The CDR3 contains 11 residues. As DNA, the CDR3 is TGTGCCAGCTCGGGAGGGGGGACGCAGTATTTT. Amino acids: CASSGGGTQYF.

The rearrangement joins TRBV9 to TRBJ1-4, with 9 nucleotides matching TRBD1. This CDR3 is 15 amino acids long. The germline gives CDR1 SGDLS, CDR2 YYNGEE. The V and J ends lost 4 bases and 11 bases, in that order; junction bases with no gene match: 12. CDR3: CASSKDGTGTYKLFF. Written as DNA, the CDR3 is TGTGCCAGCAGCAAGGACGGGACAGGGACGTATAAACTGTTTTTT.

V and J are TRBV6-6 and TRBJ2-5, with 7 positions matching TRBD1. The junction had 1 base not matched to a gene; V was cut back by 0 bases and J by 3 bases. This CDR3 has 14 amino acids. The V gene's germline CDR1 is MNHNY and CDR2 SVGAGI (reference sequence). The CDR3, as DNA: TGTGCCAGCAGTTACTCGGGACAGAAAGAGACCCAGTACTTC. Its protein product is CASSYSGQKETQYF.

The chain joins TRBV5-6 to TRBJ2-5; the match to TRBD2 covers 10 bases. The CDR3 runs to 17 residues. J was trimmed by 4 bases and V by 1 base; bases with no gene match: 10. CDR1 is SGHDT, CDR2 YYEEEE, per germline. CDR3 region: CASSLSGGAFGTETQYF. DNA for the CDR3: TGTGCCAGCAGCTTGAGCGGGGGGGCGTTTGGCACAGAGACCCAGTACTTC.

This chain links TRBV15 with TRBJ2-1; 9 positions agree with TRBD1. The CDR3 has 15 residues. Germline assignment: CDR1 LNHNV and CDR2 YYDKDF (reference sequence). Trimming cost V 5 bases and J 7 bases; bases outside gene matches: 9. CDR3 in amino acids: CATSRRTGEVNEQFF. The CDR3 bases are TGTGCCACCAGCCGCCGGACAGGGGAAGTTAATGAGCAGTTCTTC.

Only one count was recorded for this clone. The rearrangement uses TRBV18 and TRBJ2-1; 10 positions agree with TRBD2. Germline trimming cut 3 bases from V and 8 bases from J; bases unmatched to any gene: 4. Germline assignment: CDR1 KGHSH and CDR2 LQKENI. The CDR3 loop spans 14 amino acids. CDR3 protein: CASSPGLASDEQFF. The DNA for the CDR3 is TGTGCCAGCTCACCGGGACTAGCGAGCGATGAGCAGTTCTTC.

The chain combines TRBV18 with TRBJ1-4; no reliable D call. CDR1 is KGHSH and CDR2 is LQKENI in the germline V gene. The CDR3 contains 17 residues. The V and J ends lost 1 base and 0 bases respectively, with 12 bases between them. CDR3 nucleotide sequence: TGTGCCAGCTCACCACACCAGGTAATAGCAACTAATGAAAAACTGTTTTTT. Protein product: CASSPHQVIATNEKLFF.

The gene calls are TRBV2 and TRBJ2-2; TRBD1 matches 9 bases. V dropped 6 bases and J dropped 10; count of bases not matched to a gene: 6. This CDR3 is 13 amino acids long. The germline V gene encodes CDR1 SNHLY and CDR2 FYNNEI. CDR3 region: CASSADRGKELFF. The CDR3 DNA sequence: TGTGCCAGCAGCGCAGACAGGGGGAAGGAGCTGTTTTTT.

The chain links TRBV6-1 to TRBJ2-3; TRBD2 aligns across 9 bases. Per the germline V gene, CDR1 is MNHNS and CDR2 is SASEGT. J was trimmed by 1 base and V by 3 bases; bases with no gene match: 5. The CDR3 has 16 amino acids. The CDR3 nucleotides are TGTGCCAGCAGTGAGTTAGCGGGGGTCGGCACAGATACGCAGTATTTT. Protein: CASSELAGVGTDTQYF.

The V gene is TRBV28, the J gene TRBJ2-3; TRBD2 matches at 10 bases. CDR3 length: 17 residues. V was clipped by 2 bases and J by 0 bases; unmatched bases: 5. Germline CDR1 and CDR2: MDHEN and SYDVKM. CDR3 in amino acids: CASSLLAGVGSTDTQYF. The CDR3 DNA follows: TGTGCCAGCAGTTTACTAGCGGGAGTAGGGAGCACAGATACGCAGTATTTT.